Following are 22 T cell receptor beta chains from one sample sequenced in a study of T-cell memory formation after mild COVID-19. TCRdb re-derived calls from the 5' RACE reads in MiXCR, one entry per CDR3 protein. The sample lists 120,000 to 150,000 distinct CDR3 sequences; around 5.8% were seen once. The sequenced sample consisted of PBMCs or a T cell subset sorted from them (not recorded which). The receptors were sampled from an adult woman who had mild COVID-19 (a few samples of this study predate the infection). Cell type and time point are not known.

A few counts support this clonotype. The chain employs TRBV21-1 and TRBJ2-1; the table calls TRBD1, which could not be checked here. TRBV21-1 is a pseudogene locus. This CDR3 spans 17 amino acids. CDR3 DNA sequence: TGTGCCAGCAGCAGACGGGGACAGGGAAGCTCCTACAATGAGCAGTTCTTC. It translates to CASSRRGQGSSYNEQFF.

This clonotype was counted many times. The chain uses TRBV7-2 and TRBJ1-2; unclear D gene. This CDR3 comprises 14 residues. V was pared by 3 bases and J by 3 bases, with 11 bases between. Germline V gene data show CDR1 as SGHTA and CDR2 as FQGNSA. The DNA for the CDR3 is TGTGCCAGCAGCTTCGGGTGGGCGGACTATGGCTACACCTTC. Translated, it gives CASSFGWADYGYTF.

There are a few counts of this clonotype. The chain employs TRBV2 and TRBJ1-4; tentatively, D is TRBD1 (5 bases). V gave up 4 bases and J gave up 1 base, with 10 bases separating them. The CDR3 runs to 15 residues. Looked up from germline, CDR1 is SNHLY and CDR2 is FYNNEI. CDR3 sequence (DNA): TGTGCCAGCAGTGTTCAGGGAGGAACTAATGAAAAACTGTTTTTT. Translation: CASSVQGGTNEKLFF. The entire variable domain, with the rest obtained from reference TRBV2 and TRBJ1-4, is as follows: EPEVTQTPSHQVTQMGQEVILRCVPISNHLYFYWYRQILGQKVEFLVSFYNNEISEKSEIFDDQFSVERPDGSNFTLKIRSTKLEDSAMYFCASSVQGGTNEKLFFGSGTQLSVL.

This clonotype was seen at least ten times. The chain is built from TRBV7-6 and TRBJ1-1; the D is unclear. V dropped 2 bases and J dropped 4 bases, with 14 bases sitting between them. Looked up from germline, CDR1 is SGHVS and CDR2 is FNYEAQ. The CDR3 is 15 amino acids. Written as DNA, the CDR3 is TGTGCCAGCAGCTTATATGTGGGTAGCGGCACTGAAGCTTTCTTT. Translated, it gives CASSLYVGSGTEAFF.

The J gene is TRBJ1-3, the V gene TRBV5-1; possibly TRBD1 for D (5 bases). The CDR3 spans 14 residues. The V end lost 3 bases, the J end lost 3 bases, and 10 bases lay between the germline ends. Germline CDR1 and CDR2: SGHRS and YFSETQ. DNA for the CDR3: TGCGCCAGCAGCTATCAGGGAGGTGGAAACACCATATATTTT. Translation gives CASSYQGGGNTIYF.

This clonotype was detected a few times. The gene calls are TRBV6-2 or TRBV6-3 and TRBJ2-5; 12 bases are a match to TRBD2. The junction had 9 bases not matched to a gene; V was cut back by 5 bases and J by 5 bases. Germline loops: CDR1 MNHEY, CDR2 SVGEGT. The CDR3 spans 16 residues. CDR3 DNA: TGTGCCAGCAGTCCTCTACTAGCGGGAGGTCTTGAGACCCAGTACTTC. Translation gives CASSPLLAGGLETQYF.

This clonotype was seen ten or more times. CDR3 protein: CASSSWGRTYEQYF. The CDR3 DNA follows: TGTGCCAGCAGCTCCTGGGGGCGAACCTACGAGCAGTACTTC. The chain recombines TRBV7-2 with TRBJ2-7; tentative D call: TRBD1 (6 bases). This CDR3 contains 14 residues. The V end lost 4 bases, the J end lost 2 bases, and 12 bases lay between the germline ends. The germline V gene encodes CDR1 SGHTA and CDR2 FQGNSA.

This chain links TRBV5-4 with TRBJ2-7; the D gene is possibly TRBD2 (5 bases). Per the germline V gene, CDR1 is SGHNT and CDR2 is YYREEE (reference sequence). Deletions cut 4 bases from V and 0 bases from J, with 14 bases between. The CDR3 is made up of 15 amino acids. The CDR3 protein is CASSPDWKSSYEQYF. The CDR3 DNA reads as TGTGCCAGCAGCCCGGACTGGAAAAGCTCCTACGAGCAGTACTTC.

This clonotype was picked up a small number of times. The genes are TRBV5-4 and TRBJ2-5; D might be TRBD1 (8 bases). Germline V lookup: CDR1 SGHNT, CDR2 YYREEE (reference sequence). There are 16 residues in the CDR3. With 0 bases removed from V and 3 bases from J, the gap between germline ends came to 15 bases. The CDR3 nucleotides read TGTGCCAGCAGCTTGGGCGGACAGGGAGGGGAAGAGACCCAGTACTTC. Protein: CASSLGGQGGEETQYF.

Remarks on this clonotype: This may be a read error, as it is one base from a much larger clone. The missing conserved phenylalanine or tryptophan at the end of this CDR3 makes a read error likely. The chain employs TRBV5-1 and TRBJ2-7, with D unresolved. Germline CDR1 and CDR2: SGHRS and YFSETQ. The CDR3 runs to 13 residues. Trimming took 4 bases from V and 3 from J, leaving 11 bases between them. DNA of the CDR3: TGCGCCAGCAGCCTTGACCCCATCTACGAGCAGTACCTC. It encodes CASSLDPIYEQYL.

This sequence joins TRBV6-2 or TRBV6-3 and TRBJ2-1; perhaps TRBD1 as D (5 bases). Germline CDR1 reads MNHEY; CDR2 reads SVGEGT. The CDR3 runs to 12 residues. Trimming cost V 0 bases and J 15 bases, with 12 bases left between them. The CDR3, as DNA: TGTGCCAGCAGTTACTCGCAGGGATATCGGTTCTTC. Translated, it gives CASSYSQGYRFF.

This clonotype showed up just a few times. The chain links TRBV12-3 or TRBV12-4 to TRBJ2-7; 8 nucleotides agree with TRBD1. Trimming removed 4 bases from V and 4 bases from J; junction bases left unmatched: 6. This CDR3 contains 14 residues. CDR3 residues: CASSSDRGRYEQYF. The CDR3 DNA is TGTGCCAGCAGTTCCGACAGGGGTCGGTACGAGCAGTACTTC.

V usage is TRBV7-6 and J usage is TRBJ2-3; TRBD1 matches 10 bases. The CDR3 is 16 amino acids. CDR1 SGHVS and CDR2 FNYEAQ come from the germline V gene. Trimming removed 5 bases from V and 6 bases from J; junction bases left unmatched: 11. In DNA, the CDR3 is TGTGCCAGCAGCCGAAACACGGGACAGGGGTCCGATACGCAGTATTTT. Translated: CASSRNTGQGSDTQYF.

Only a few counts were recorded for this clonotype. CDR3: CASSSRGAGANTEAFF. As DNA, the CDR3 is TGCGCCAGCAGCTCCCGGGGGGCAGGGGCCAACACTGAAGCTTTCTTT. V is TRBV5-1 and J is TRBJ1-1, with D perhaps TRBD1 (6 bases). Germline-derived CDR1 and CDR2 are SGHRS and YFSETQ. CDR3 length: 16 amino acids. The ends were cut back, 3 bases at V and 2 bases at J, with 17 bases in the middle.

The rearrangement joins TRBV20-1 to TRBJ1-2, with D perhaps matching TRBD1 (6 bases). Germline V gene lookup returns CDR1 DFQATT and CDR2 SNEGSKA (reference sequence). Trimming took off 6 bases at V and 8 bases at J, with 19 bases between the two ends. This CDR3 contains 13 residues. CDR3 DNA: TGCAGTGCAACGGGCGGGGGGCGAACCGGCTACACCTTC. It translates to CSATGGGRTGYTF.

The V gene is TRBV7-2, the J gene TRBJ2-3; the match to TRBD1 covers 12 bases. V was pared by 5 bases and J by 6 bases, with 12 bases of the junction left unmatched. This CDR3 has 17 amino acids. CDR1 and CDR2 (germline): SGHTA, FQGNSA. The CDR3 coding sequence is TGTGCCAGCAGCCCCGAAGCCGGGACAGGGGGCGCCGATACGCAGTATTTT. It translates to CASSPEAGTGGADTQYF.

This clonotype was counted ten times or more. The rearrangement links TRBV18 to TRBJ2-5; D is uncertain. V was trimmed by 0 bases and J by 5 bases, leaving 7 bases between them. Germline assignment: CDR1 KGHSH and CDR2 LQKENI. The CDR3 has 13 residues. The CDR3 DNA follows: TGTGCCAGCTCACCACCAGGGTCCGAGACCCAGTACTTC. Translation: CASSPPGSETQYF.

The chain uses TRBV6-5 and TRBJ2-7; 8 positions agree with TRBD1. CDR1 and CDR2 (germline): MNHEY, SVGAGI. The CDR3 contains 18 residues. J was trimmed by 2 bases and V by 0 bases; bases with no gene match: 12. The CDR3 DNA reads TGTGCCAGCAGTTACTCCCCTCCCGGACAGGGACGCCCCTACGAGCAGTACTTC. Translating gives CASSYSPPGQGRPYEQYF.

This clonotype was observed a handful of times. The chain is built from TRBV14 and TRBJ2-3; TRBD2 agrees at 7 bases. Germline V gene data show CDR1 as SGHDN and CDR2 as FVKESK. The CDR3 is 17 amino acids. V gave up 4 bases and J gave up 8 bases; unmatched junction bases: 18. The CDR3 DNA reads TGTGCCAGCAGCCCTCCTCCCGCAAGCCGGCCGGGAGGTACGCAGTATTTT. It translates to CASSPPPASRPGGTQYF.

This clonotype was counted between two and nine times. The chain uses TRBV30 and TRBJ2-1; D assignment may be TRBD1 or TRBD2 (6 bases each). The ends were cut back, 3 bases at V and 4 bases at J, with 16 bases in the middle. The germline V gene has CDR1 GTSNPN and CDR2 SVGIG (reference sequence). The CDR3 spans 15 residues. The chain's CDR3 is CAWRWGGTQYNEQFF. CDR3 DNA: TGTGCCTGGAGGTGGGGCGGGACACAATACAATGAGCAGTTCTTC.

V and J are TRBV4-1 and TRBJ1-2; D is perhaps TRBD1 (5 bases). This CDR3 comprises 16 residues. Trimming left V 0 bases short and J 4 bases short, with 15 bases between. The germline CDR1 and CDR2 sequences are MGHRA and YSYEKL. The CDR3 is CASSQDAGQLSYGYTF. Here the CDR3 DNA reads TGCGCCAGCAGCCAAGACGCGGGGCAGTTGAGCTATGGCTACACCTTC.

V gene TRBV24-1 combines with J gene TRBJ1-2; 9 nucleotides agree with TRBD1. This CDR3 is 15 amino acids long. The V gene end was trimmed by 5 bases and the J gene end by 4 bases; junction bases not matched to a gene: 7. In germline, CDR1 is KGHDR, CDR2 SFDVKD. CDR3 bases: TGTGCCACCAGTGGCCGGGACAGGGAGACCTATGGCTACACCTTC. It specifies CATSGRDRETYGYTF.